These T cell receptor beta chains were read from a single sample in a study of OX40 agonist ivuxolimab in advanced cancers. Some clones are missing from TCRdb's copy, which holds only in-frame ones; the method was immunoSEQ multiplex PCR. Of 65,000 to 75,000 clones in the sample, approximately 88% were seen once. Sample: CD4+ or CD8+ T cells sorted from blood, taken in a trial of the OX40 agonist ivuxolimab. The receptor set was obtained from an adult with an advanced solid tumor such as melanoma, head and neck, liver or kidney cancer. The CDR3 runs from the conserved cysteine through the conserved F or W. Each record gives: D gene, clone size, J gene, V gene, CDR3 DNA, CDR3 protein. A D gene is named only where the DNA matches it firmly. Only some rows state a clone size, as once, few, many or a class for expanded clones.

d_call: -; clone_size: -; j_call: TRBJ1-1; v_call: TRBV7-9; cdr3_nt: TGTGCCAGCAGCCCCGGGGGGAACACTGAAGCTTTCTTT; cdr3_aa: CASSPGGNTEAFF
d_call: TRBD2; clone_size: -; j_call: TRBJ2-3; v_call: TRBV10-2; cdr3_nt: TGCGCCAGCACTCGCGGGAGCGGGGGGGCAGATACGCAGTATTTT; cdr3_aa: CASTRGSGGADTQYF
d_call: -; clone_size: -; j_call: TRBJ1-1; v_call: TRBV4-1; cdr3_nt: TGCGCCAGCAGCTCCAAAAAGGGGGGGTCTTTCACTGAAGCTTTCTTT; cdr3_aa: CASSSKKGGSFTEAFF
d_call: -; clone_size: -; j_call: TRBJ2-2; v_call: TRBV5-8; cdr3_nt: TGTGCCAGCAGCTTGTGGGAGACCGGGGAGCTGTTTTTT; cdr3_aa: CASSLWETGELFF
d_call: -; clone_size: few; j_call: TRBJ2-1; v_call: TRBV5-1; cdr3_nt: TGCGCCAGCAGCTTGGAGGGGGGGCGTTACAATGAGCAGTTCTTC; cdr3_aa: CASSLEGGRYNEQFF
d_call: -; clone_size: -; j_call: TRBJ1-6; v_call: TRBV5-1; cdr3_nt: TGCGCCAGCAGCTTGACAGCGGATTCACCCCTCCACTTT; cdr3_aa: CASSLTADSPLHF
d_call: TRBD2; clone_size: -; j_call: TRBJ2-3; v_call: TRBV13; cdr3_nt: TGTGCCAGCAGCTATGTAGCGGGGGGGTCGGATACGCAGTATTTT; cdr3_aa: CASSYVAGGSDTQYF
d_call: -; clone_size: -; j_call: TRBJ1-6; v_call: TRBV10-3; cdr3_nt: TGTGCCATCAGTGAGGGGGGCATCTATAATTCACCCCTCCACTTT; cdr3_aa: CAISEGGIYNSPLHF
d_call: TRBD2; clone_size: once; j_call: TRBJ2-1; v_call: TRBV4-1; cdr3_nt: TGCGCCAGCAGCAAGGGAGGGTCCTACAATGAGCAGTTCTTC; cdr3_aa: CASSKGGSYNEQFF
d_call: TRBD2; clone_size: -; j_call: TRBJ2-3; v_call: TRBV7-8; cdr3_nt: TGTGCCAGCAGCTTACTAACTAGCGGGGGGCCGGGGGATACGCAGTATTTT; cdr3_aa: CASSLLTSGGPGDTQYF
d_call: -; clone_size: -; j_call: TRBJ1-4; v_call: TRBV5-1; cdr3_nt: TGCGCCAGCAGCTTGGCCGTTACGGACGGTAATGAAAAACTGTTTTTT; cdr3_aa: CASSLAVTDGNEKLFF
d_call: -; clone_size: -; j_call: TRBJ2-3; v_call: TRBV13; cdr3_nt: TGTGCCAGCAGCCTGGCCTTTCAGGGCACAGATACGCAGTATTTT; cdr3_aa: CASSLAFQGTDTQYF
d_call: -; clone_size: -; j_call: TRBJ2-5; v_call: TRBV28; cdr3_nt: TGTGCCAGCAGCCAGGGGGGAGAGACCCAGTACTTC; cdr3_aa: CASSQGGETQYF
d_call: TRBD1; clone_size: few; j_call: TRBJ1-1; v_call: TRBV9; cdr3_nt: TGTGCCAGCAGCGTAGGGGGGGACAGAGCGAACACTGAAGCTTTCTTT; cdr3_aa: CASSVGGDRANTEAFF
d_call: TRBD1; clone_size: once; j_call: TRBJ1-6; v_call: TRBV7-6; cdr3_nt: TGTGCCAGCAGCGCTGCCGGGACAGCTAATTCACCCCTCCACTTT; cdr3_aa: CASSAAGTANSPLHF
d_call: TRBD2; clone_size: -; j_call: TRBJ2-1; v_call: TRBV25-1; cdr3_nt: TGTGCCAGCAGTGATCCACTAGCGGGGATGTCCTCCTACAATGAGCAGTTCTTC; cdr3_aa: CASSDPLAGMSSYNEQFF
d_call: -; clone_size: once; j_call: TRBJ2-3; v_call: TRBV2; cdr3_nt: TGTGCCAGCAGTCCCTCGCGGCGGCTAGATACGCAGTATTTT; cdr3_aa: CASSPSRRLDTQYF
d_call: TRBD2; clone_size: medium-sized; j_call: TRBJ2-2; v_call: TRBV2; cdr3_nt: TGTGCCAGCAGTGAATATTTGGGACTAGCGGGGGGGCCCTTCACCGGGGAGCTGTTTTTT; cdr3_aa: CASSEYLGLAGGPFTGELFF
d_call: -; clone_size: -; j_call: TRBJ2-7; v_call: TRBV29-1; cdr3_nt: TGCAGCGTTTTGGGGGCGCAGGGGTTAGACGAGCAGTACTTC; cdr3_aa: CSVLGAQGLDEQYF
d_call: -; clone_size: -; j_call: TRBJ2-7; v_call: TRBV6-5; cdr3_nt: TGTGCCAGCGCCCGTGGCACTGTCTCCTACGAGCAGTACTTC; cdr3_aa: CASARGTVSYEQYF
d_call: -; clone_size: -; j_call: TRBJ1-4; v_call: TRBV5-4; cdr3_nt: TGTGCCAGCAGCCCGTGGGGTGACGAAAAACTGTTTTTT; cdr3_aa: CASSPWGDEKLFF
d_call: -; clone_size: -; j_call: TRBJ2-3; v_call: TRBV11-2; cdr3_nt: TGTGCCAGCAGCTTATCTACCGCGAGCACAGATACGCAGTATTTT; cdr3_aa: CASSLSTASTDTQYF
d_call: -; clone_size: few; j_call: TRBJ1-1; v_call: TRBV2; cdr3_nt: TGTGCCAGCAGTGAAGCGCTTAGTGCACAGCCTTTT; cdr3_aa: CASSEALSAQPF
d_call: -; clone_size: -; j_call: TRBJ2-2; v_call: TRBV6-4; cdr3_nt: TGTGCCAGCAGTGAGCAATTTGGGGTGAACACCGGGGAGCTGTTTTTT; cdr3_aa: CASSEQFGVNTGELFF
d_call: -; clone_size: -; j_call: TRBJ2-7; v_call: TRBV6-1; cdr3_nt: TGTGCCAGCAGTGAAGCGCTGGGGATCTACGAGCAGTACTTC; cdr3_aa: CASSEALGIYEQYF
d_call: -; clone_size: -; j_call: TRBJ2-1; v_call: TRBV30; cdr3_nt: TGTGCCTGGAGTGTACTGGGGAGGGGGCTCAATGAGCAGTTCTTC; cdr3_aa: CAWSVLGRGLNEQFF
d_call: -; clone_size: -; j_call: TRBJ1-1; v_call: TRBV2; cdr3_nt: TGTGCCAGCAGTGGGACGGCTAACACTGAAGCTTTCTTT; cdr3_aa: CASSGTANTEAFF
d_call: -; clone_size: -; j_call: TRBJ2-4; v_call: TRBV6-6; cdr3_nt: TGTGCCAGCAGTTATTTAACCCAGGGTAGCATTCAGTACTTC; cdr3_aa: CASSYLTQGSIQYF
d_call: -; clone_size: -; j_call: TRBJ1-1; v_call: TRBV4-2; cdr3_nt: TGTGCCAGCAGCCACGTGGAAAACACTGAAGCTTTCTTT; cdr3_aa: CASSHVENTEAFF
d_call: -; clone_size: -; j_call: TRBJ1-5; v_call: TRBV25-1; cdr3_nt: TGTGCCAGCAGTCGGGGGCTCAATCAGCCCCAGCATTTT; cdr3_aa: CASSRGLNQPQHF
d_call: -; clone_size: -; j_call: TRBJ1-3; v_call: TRBV2; cdr3_nt: TGTGCCAGCCGGATTGGGGGAAACACCATATATTTT; cdr3_aa: CASRIGGNTIYF
d_call: -; clone_size: -; j_call: TRBJ1-1; v_call: TRBV7-9; cdr3_nt: TGTGCCAGCAGCTTAGAATCGGGGGCGTGGGCTGAAGCTTTCTTT; cdr3_aa: CASSLESGAWAEAFF
d_call: TRBD2; clone_size: -; j_call: TRBJ2-1; v_call: TRBV11-2; cdr3_nt: TGTGCCAGCAGCTCTAGCGGGTTACACAATGAGCAGTTCTTC; cdr3_aa: CASSSSGLHNEQFF
d_call: TRBD1; clone_size: -; j_call: TRBJ1-5; v_call: TRBV4-2; cdr3_nt: TGTGCCAGCAGCCATGCCGGGACAGGGGGTATCAATCAGCCCCAGCATTTT; cdr3_aa: CASSHAGTGGINQPQHF
d_call: -; clone_size: once; j_call: TRBJ2-7; v_call: TRBV9; cdr3_nt: TGTGCCAGCAGCGTAACGGGCGCATCGGACGAGCAGTACTTC; cdr3_aa: CASSVTGASDEQYF
d_call: TRBD2; clone_size: -; j_call: TRBJ2-3; v_call: TRBV19; cdr3_nt: TGTGCCAGTAGTATAGCGGGGGGGACAGATACGCAGTATTTT; cdr3_aa: CASSIAGGTDTQYF
d_call: -; clone_size: few; j_call: TRBJ2-7; v_call: TRBV2; cdr3_nt: TGTGCCAGCAGTCCCACAGCCTACGAGCAGTACTTC; cdr3_aa: CASSPTAYEQYF
d_call: TRBD1; clone_size: -; j_call: TRBJ1-4; v_call: TRBV19; cdr3_nt: TGTGCCAGTAAAGTCCGAGCCAGACTTACGGGACAGGGACTGGAAAAACTGTTTTTT; cdr3_aa: CASKVRARLTGQGLEKLFF
d_call: TRBD1; clone_size: -; j_call: TRBJ1-2; v_call: TRBV10-3; cdr3_nt: TGTGCCATCGGACAGGGGAGTGACTATGGCTACACCTTC; cdr3_aa: CAIGQGSDYGYTF
d_call: -; clone_size: -; j_call: TRBJ1-1; v_call: TRBV11-2; cdr3_nt: TGTGCCAGCAGGGACCTATTCGGCACTGAAGCTTTCTTT; cdr3_aa: CASRDLFGTEAFF
d_call: -; clone_size: -; j_call: TRBJ1-6; v_call: TRBV7-2; cdr3_nt: TGTGCCAGCAGCTTAGACAAATCCAGGGTATCACCCCTCCACTTT; cdr3_aa: CASSLDKSRVSPLHF
d_call: TRBD1; clone_size: -; j_call: TRBJ2-2; v_call: TRBV5-1; cdr3_nt: TGCGCCAGCAGCAGGGACAGGGAGAACACCGGGGAGCTGTTTTTT; cdr3_aa: CASSRDRENTGELFF
d_call: TRBD1; clone_size: -; j_call: TRBJ2-7; v_call: TRBV28; cdr3_nt: TGTGCCAGCAGTTCGACAGGGGATTCCTACGAGCAGTACTTC; cdr3_aa: CASSSTGDSYEQYF